Below, one T cell receptor (beta chain) is given with its context. The antigen is unknown. This sample was taken from a study of monozygotic twins with inflammatory bowel disease. TCRdb reprocessed the 5' RACE reads, with one entry per CDR3 protein and no DNA. This repertoire includes approximately 330,000 distinct CDR3 sequences. This CDR3 is built from 13 residues. Germline lookup yields CDR1 DFQATT and CDR2 SNEGSKA (reference sequence). Findings and caveats of the study: Diversity of TCRbeta measured by inverse Simpson was lower in IBD patients than in healthy co-twins.

The genes are TRBV20-1 and TRBJ1-3. This sequence originates from a human donor with ulcerative colitis or Crohn's disease, or a healthy co-twin of an affected twin (not recorded which). The specimen sequenced was blood. CDR3 sequence reads: CSASSFSGNTIYF.